These T cell receptor beta chains were read from a single sample in a study of T cells in Graves' hyperthyroidism and ophthalmopathy. In TCRdb, the multiplex PCR reads were re-called with MiXCR into one record per CDR3 protein. This table holds 90,000 to 120,000 distinct CDR3 sequences, about 15% found once. Sequenced material: blood. The source is a woman in her 50s with Graves' hyperthyroidism. Both conserved end residues are trimmed from each CDR3. The size entry is marked missing in some rows and otherwise reads once, few, many or a size class.

clone size,J gene,V gene,CDR3 protein
many,TRBJ2-1,TRBV14,ASSQDRDLRNEQF
many,TRBJ1-5,TRBV20-1,SARSGGNQPQH
NA,TRBJ2-1,TRBV5-1,ASSLLGVGDEQF
many,TRBJ2-5,TRBV12-3/TRBV12-4,ASSLDDGGLETQY
many,TRBJ2-5,TRBV5-1,ASSSSRGETQY
many,TRBJ2-6,TRBV20-1,SAGEFGLRSGANVLT
many,TRBJ2-3,TRBV28,ASSLGGTSGTDTQY
many,TRBJ2-7,TRBV28,ASKRRTGVGEQY
many,TRBJ1-5,TRBV12-3/TRBV12-4,ASSLTRQVMSNQPQH
many,TRBJ2-4,TRBV18,ASSPGGQNIQY
many,TRBJ2-5,TRBV3-1,ASSYGTSGQETQY
many,TRBJ2-2,TRBV7-9,ASSPGGLAGNTGELF
once,TRBJ1-1,TRBV11-2,ASSDRGMGEAF
NA,TRBJ2-5,TRBV10-3,AISEGLAEETQY
few,TRBJ2-2,TRBV12-3/TRBV12-4,ATRQGTGELF
many,TRBJ2-5,TRBV20-1,SQPSLRQETQY
many,TRBJ2-7,TRBV18,ASSAPGQGAYEQY
NA,TRBJ2-1,TRBV20-1,SARDFVPSGRYGEQF
once,TRBJ2-1,TRBV6-1,ASSEEAGGYNEQF
NA,TRBJ2-2,TRBV20-1,SARLRLAGPLGELF
many,TRBJ2-1,TRBV5-6,ASSLGLTSYNEQF
many,TRBJ2-5,TRBV20-1,SAQKLAGSETQY
many,TRBJ2-2,TRBV7-2,ASSGAGQDTGELF
many,TRBJ1-6,TRBV27,ASSSQLNSPLH
many,TRBJ2-5,TRBV20-1,SAGEEGPETQY
NA,TRBJ2-5,TRBV20-1,SARARRQETQY
NA,TRBJ2-3,TRBV12-3/TRBV12-4,ASSLKQGVSDTQY
many,TRBJ2-1,TRBV14,ASSPPRGTSGDEQF
many,TRBJ2-7,TRBV11-2,ASSLDLNNLYSYEQY
NA,TRBJ2-1,TRBV27,ASSFDRERGVSYNEQF
many,TRBJ1-1,TRBV19,ASSIDMRATTSEAF
many,TRBJ2-3,TRBV29-1,SVASGGRWPDTQY
many,TRBJ2-1,TRBV27,ASSSVLSDNEQF
NA,TRBJ2-1,TRBV12-3/TRBV12-4,ASSLLAGGVWEQF
NA,TRBJ2-5,TRBV11-2,ASSLVGGNQETQY
many,TRBJ1-1,TRBV7-9,ASSLVWGSGTEAF
many,TRBJ2-3,TRBV7-9,ASRNIAGNTQY
many,TRBJ1-4,TRBV28,ASSFGGLGEKLF
many,TRBJ1-1,TRBV19,ASSFHSSMNTEAF
many,TRBJ2-1,TRBV5-1,ASSTGLANYNEQF